This T cell receptor beta chain is drawn from a study of shared clonotypes between healthy human individuals. In the study overall: Every donor yielded three CD4 naive, three CD4 memory, two CD8 naive and one CD8 memory plate.

CDR1 and CDR2 from the germline V gene are SGDLS and YYNGEE. V dropped 3 bases and J dropped 0 bases, with 19 bases sitting between them. This CDR3 contains 18 residues. Produced via immunoSEQ multiplex PCR; TCRdb's table is partial and in-frame only. This table holds fewer than 2.5 million clones, roughly 93% found once. The healthy adult donors were HIV-negative and reported no recent acute infections or vaccinations. The study, taken as a whole, reports: Generally, estimated richness proved larger in naive subsets than it did in memory subsets.

This clone was counted once. What it binds is unknown. The chain uses TRBV9 and TRBJ2-1, with D possibly TRBD2 on 7 matching bases. The TCR was taken from a man younger than 30 in good health. Some clones in this sample may be carry-over from other donors' samples. Material: naive CD4+ T cells from PBMCs. As for subset: CD45RA+ positively selected. CDR3 sequence (DNA): TGTGCCAGCAGCGCGGGGGGCGGCCTAGCGGTCTCCTACAATGAGCAGTTCTTC. Amino acid sequence: CASSAGGGLAVSYNEQFF.